The entry that follows covers one TCR beta chain sequence. Its antigen is not identified. This entry belongs to a study of T cell repertoires in cytomegalovirus infection. Study context: From public TCR beta signatures came an indication of both CMV infection and matching HLA type.

TCRdb processed the reads anew with MiXCR; each CDR3 protein has one entry. This sample has 350,000 to 500,000 distinct CDR3 sequences, with roughly 30% found just once. CDR1 and CDR2 from the germline V gene are GTSNPN and SVGIG (reference sequence). This CDR3 is built from 17 residues. J gave up 2 bases and V 6 bases, and 10 bases lay outside the gene matches. Findings of the study overall: It was HLA-C-restricted CMV-specific TCR beta clonotypes that dominated the response ex vivo. Pooled public TCR beta family frequency picked out CMV carriers with the relevant HLA.

The rearrangement joins TRBV30 to TRBJ2-1; TRBD2 aligns across 13 bases. This TCR was recovered from a human donor in good health (CMV status not recorded). Some clones in this sample may be carry-over from other donors' samples. The specimen was PBMCs. CDR3 protein: CACLGLAGASAYNEQFF. In DNA form, the CDR3 reads TGTGCCTGCCTAGGACTAGCGGGGGCCTCCGCCTACAATGAGCAGTTCTTC.